This passage covers 29 T cell receptor beta chains from one sample sequenced in a study of metastatic and nonmetastatic thyroid tumors. TCRdb re-called the PCR reads with MiXCR. Among approximately 82,000 clones listed, around 12% were seen once. Thyroid surgery took place with no prior treatment in any patient. Source material: tumor tissue. These receptors all come from a female donor with papillary thyroid cancer or a benign thyroid nodule (not recorded which). Some clones in this sample may be carry-over from other donors' samples.

Ten or more counts support this clone. The rearrangement uses TRBV20-1 and TRBJ2-1, with TRBD2 identical over 10 bases. The CDR3 extends over 15 amino acids. After removal of 1 base from V and 8 bases from J, the junction contained 8 bases not matched to a gene. CDR1 and CDR2 (germline): DFQATT, SNEGSKA (reference sequence). Here the CDR3 reads CSARGLAGAAYEQFF. Here the CDR3 DNA reads TGCAGTGCTAGAGGCCTAGCGGGAGCGGCCTATGAGCAGTTCTTC.

The V and J genes are TRBV6-1 and TRBJ1-5; D is perhaps TRBD1 (5 bases). Germline CDR1 reads MNHNS; CDR2 reads SASEGT. V was cut by 3 bases and J by 6 bases, with 9 bases left in between. The CDR3 covers 13 residues. In DNA, the CDR3 is TGTGCCAGCAGTGAGGGGGAGACTCAGCCCCAGCATTTT. Amino acids: CASSEGETQPQHF.

This clone was counted at least ten times. V usage is TRBV20-1 and J usage is TRBJ2-1; 13 nucleotides align to TRBD2. Germline V gene sequence: CDR1 DFQATT, CDR2 SNEGSKA (reference sequence). CDR3 size: 14 residues. With V trimmed by 6 bases and J by 7 bases, 6 bases remained unmatched. CDR3 nucleotides: TGCAGTGCCGAAACTAGCGGGAGGGGGAATGAGCAGTTCTTC. This sequence encodes CSAETSGRGNEQFF.

The chain couples TRBV20-1 to TRBJ2-5, with 11 bases identical to TRBD1. The V gene end was trimmed by 4 bases and the J gene end by 4 bases; junction bases not matched to a gene: 2. The CDR3 runs 13 residues. Germline assignment: CDR1 DFQATT and CDR2 SNEGSKA (reference sequence). The CDR3 DNA reads as TGCAGTGCTATGGGACAGGGGGTAGAGACCCAGTACTTC. The encoded protein is CSAMGQGVETQYF.

In this sample, this clone turned up many times. This chain connects TRBV20-1 to TRBJ2-4, with D uncertain. Per germline, CDR1 DFQATT and CDR2 SNEGSKA (reference sequence). This CDR3 spans 15 amino acids. Trimming stripped 5 bases from V and 1 base from J, with 15 bases between. DNA for the CDR3: TGCAGTGCTGAGGCCATTCTGAGGGCCAAAAACATTCAGTACTTC. Residues: CSAEAILRAKNIQYF.

This clone is classed as medium-sized (0.01 to 0.1%). The rearrangement links TRBV11-2 to TRBJ1-2; no firm D call. The CDR3 totals 16 residues. Trimming removed 5 bases from V and 4 bases from J, with 20 bases in between. The germline V gene has CDR1 SGHAT and CDR2 FQNNGV. The chain's CDR3 is CASSTRRPPPPYGYTF. In DNA, the CDR3 is TGTGCCAGCAGCACGAGGAGACCACCGCCCCCCTATGGCTACACCTTC.

This clone was observed at least ten times. The rearrangement joins TRBV3-1 to TRBJ2-7; maybe TRBD2 (6 bases). Trimming cost V 1 base and J 6 bases, with 10 bases left between them. This CDR3 is built from 13 residues. Germline CDR1 and CDR2: LGHDT and YNNKEL (reference sequence). CDR3 in amino acids: CASSQGGGVEQYF. CDR3 DNA sequence: TGTGCCAGCAGCCAAGGGGGCGGGGTCGAGCAGTACTTC.

The sample holds many counts of this clone. J is TRBJ2-2 and V is TRBV5-4; TRBD1 agrees at 8 bases. The V segment lost 4 bases and the J segment 3 bases; nucleotides outside the gene matches: 2. This CDR3 is built from 14 residues. The germline V gene encodes CDR1 SGHNT and CDR2 YYREEE (reference sequence). The CDR3, as DNA: TGTGCCAGCAGCCAGGGGGCCGACACCGGGGAGCTGTTTTTT. This translates into CASSQGADTGELFF.

Turning to this clone: A much larger clone lies a single base off, so this may be a read error. The chain recombines TRBV5-1 with TRBJ2-3; D is undetermined. Germline V gives CDR1 SGHRS, CDR2 YFSETQ. There are 14 residues in the CDR3. With 4 bases removed from V and 0 bases from J, the gap between germline ends came to 9 bases. In DNA, the CDR3 is TGCGCCAGCAGCGTCGGGTCTAGCACAGATACGCAGTATTTT. It codes for CASSVGSSTDTQYF. The full variable domain, with the rest looked up from reference TRBV5-1 and TRBJ2-3, is KAGVTQTPRYLIKTRGQQVTLSCSPISGHRSVSWYQQTPGQGLQFLFEYFSETQRNKGNFPGRFSGRQFSNSRSEMNVSTLELGDSALYLCASSVGSSTDTQYFGPGTRLTVL.

This chain joins TRBV18 and TRBJ1-4; a possible D gene is TRBD1 (6 bases). Germline V gene data show CDR1 as KGHSH and CDR2 as LQKENI. The CDR3 has 12 residues. V gave up 8 bases and J gave up 6 bases, with 10 bases separating them. The CDR3: CASRGADEKLFF. As DNA, the CDR3 is TGTGCCAGCCGGGGGGCAGATGAAAAACTGTTTTTT. Filled out from reference TRBV18 and TRBJ1-4, the complete variable domain reads NAGVMQNPRHLVRRRGQEARLRCSPMKGHSHVYWYRQLPEEGLKFMVYLQKENIIDESGMPKERFSAEFPKEGPSILRIQQVVRGDSAAYFCASRGADEKLFFGSGTQLSVL.

This clone was recorded many times. V and J are TRBV7-2 and TRBJ2-7; 7 bases fit TRBD2. This CDR3 has 15 amino acids. Germline trimming cut 1 base from V and 0 bases from J; bases unmatched to any gene: 3. Germline lookup yields CDR1 SGHTA and CDR2 FQGNSA. The CDR3 nucleotides are TGTGCCAGCAGCTTAGTGGCTAGCGGCTCCTACGAGCAGTACTTC. Its protein product is CASSLVASGSYEQYF.

The table lists this clone with a few counts. A read error may be the cause here, since a much bigger clone is one base away. The rearrangement joins TRBV28 to TRBJ2-3, with a tentative D call TRBD2 (5 bases). The CDR3 is 13 amino acids. Per the germline V gene, CDR1 is MDHEN and CDR2 is SYDVKM. The DNA of the CDR3 is TGTGCCAGCAGTTTGTTTGGACTGAAGACGCGGTATTTT. Translation: CASSLFGLKTRYF.

This clone was observed at least ten times. The chain has TRBV24-1 and TRBJ2-7, with D tentatively TRBD2 (6 bases). Germline-derived CDR1 and CDR2 are KGHDR and SFDVKD. The length of the CDR3 is 12 residues. Trimming stripped 9 bases from V and 7 bases from J, with 15 bases between. CDR3 amino acids: CATGGVAGEQYF. The DNA for the CDR3 is TGTGCCACCGGTGGGGTCGCGGGGGAGCAGTACTTC.

This clone showed up just once. A read error may be the cause here, since a much bigger clone is one base away. CDR3 protein: CASSRTMGTDTQYF. The CDR3 bases are TGTGCCAGCAGCCGGACGATGGGCACAGATACGCAGTATTTT. V usage is TRBV5-5 and J usage is TRBJ2-3; D gene uncertain. Looked up from germline, CDR1 is SGHKS and CDR2 is YYEKEE (reference sequence). The CDR3 extends over 14 amino acids. The germline V and J ends were trimmed by 4 bases and 1 base, with 10 bases remaining between them.

This clone was counted many times. The same CDR3 arises from other DNA sequences in this sample as well. The chain is built from TRBV29-1 and TRBJ2-5; D may correspond to TRBD1 or TRBD2 (7 bases each). The CDR3 runs to 15 residues. The germline CDR1 and CDR2 sequences are SQVTM and ANQGSEA. The V end lost 4 bases, the J end lost 1 base, and 16 bases lay between the germline ends. The CDR3 coding sequence is TGCAGCGTTGGGGGAGGGGGCGAAGCCCAAGAGACCCAGTACTTC. Its translation: CSVGGGGEAQETQYF.

This clone was recorded at least ten times. V usage is TRBV6-2 or TRBV6-3 and J usage is TRBJ2-3; 7 bases fit TRBD2. CDR3 length: 16 amino acids. Trimming at V came to 0 bases and at J to 7 bases, leaving 10 bases not matched to a gene. The V gene's germline CDR1 is MNHEY and CDR2 SVGEGT. The CDR3, as DNA: TGTGCCAGCAGTTACTCCTGGGGTAGCGGGCTGAATACGCAGTATTTT. Residues: CASSYSWGSGLNTQYF.

Remarks on this clone: At one boundary the junction diverges from the germline segment, which might be a read error. The chain joins TRBV12-3 or TRBV12-4 to TRBJ1-1; D perhaps matches TRBD1 (6 bases). The CDR3 is 13 residues long. As DNA, the CDR3 is TGTGCCAGCCGTTGGTGGGGGCATACTGAAGCTTTCTTC. Translated: CASRWWGHTEAFF.

The chain joins TRBV5-6 to TRBJ1-2; TRBD1 aligns across 9 bases. The V gene's germline CDR1 is SGHDT and CDR2 YYEEEE. This CDR3 has 14 amino acids. The J segment lost 3 bases and the V segment lost 2 bases, leaving 2 bases of the junction unmatched. CDR3 amino acids: CASSFGQGHYGYTF. Here the CDR3 DNA reads TGTGCCAGCAGCTTCGGACAGGGGCACTATGGCTACACCTTC.

Ten or more counts support this clone. The chain carries TRBV11-3 and TRBJ2-3; unclear D gene. The germline V gene has CDR1 SGHNT and CDR2 YENEEA. The V gene lost 5 bases and the J gene lost 1 base, with 10 bases spanning the gap. This CDR3 has 14 residues. This chain's CDR3 is CASSLTDGTDTQYF. The CDR3 region has the DNA TGTGCCAGCAGCCTCACGGATGGCACAGATACGCAGTATTTT.

Turning to this clone: A much larger clone differs from this one at a single base, so this may be a read error. In nucleotides, the CDR3 is TGTGCCAGCAGCGATGGGGACAGGGGGTCGGGAGAGAACCAGTACTTC. Translating gives CASSDGDRGSGENQYF. The chain carries TRBV9 and TRBJ2-5; 11 nucleotides align to TRBD1. CDR3 length: 16 residues. From germline, CDR1 is SGDLS and CDR2 YYNGEE.

The genes are TRBV3-1 and TRBJ1-1; perhaps TRBD1 as D (5 bases). Germline V gene lookup returns CDR1 LGHDT and CDR2 YNNKEL (reference sequence). This CDR3 has 14 residues. With 3 bases removed from V and 6 bases from J, the gap between germline ends came to 14 bases. The DNA of the CDR3 is TGTGCCAGCAGCCATTCAGACAGTGTCGCTGAAGCTTTCTTT. Amino acid sequence: CASSHSDSVAEAFF. Using reference TRBV3-1 and TRBJ1-1 for the parts outside the CDR3, the full variable domain is DTAVSQTPKYLVTQMGNDKSIKCEQNLGHDTMYWYKQDSKKFLKIMFSYNNKELIINETVPNRFSPKSPDKAHLNLHINSLELGDSAVYFCASSHSDSVAEAFFGQGTRLTVV.

This clone showed up just a few times. Here the CDR3 omits its conserved ending phenylalanine or tryptophan, so a read error is the likely source. V usage is TRBV27 and J usage is TRBJ2-1, with D perhaps TRBD1 or TRBD2 (5 bases each). V shed 4 bases and J shed 6 bases, with 13 bases lying between them. This CDR3 is built from 14 residues. CDR1 is MNHEY and CDR2 is SMNVEV in the germline V gene (reference sequence). The CDR3 spells CASSSGPAVNEQFS. The CDR3 nucleotides are TGTGCCAGCAGTTCGGGACCAGCGGTCAATGAGCAGTTCTCC.

There are a few counts of this clone. A much larger clone lies one base from this, so it may be a read error. The V call is TRBV7-2, the J call TRBJ2-2, with D perhaps TRBD1 (6 bases). V was pared by 6 bases and J by 7 bases, with 15 bases between. This CDR3 spans 14 amino acids. Germline CDR1 and CDR2: SGHTA and FQGNSA. CDR3 sequence: CASSRQGSGGELFF. The CDR3 nucleotides are TGTGCCAGCAGTCGCCAGGGGTCGGGCGGGGAGCTGTTTTTT.

Turning to this clone: A read error may explain this, as a much larger clone is one base away. The rearrangement links TRBV5-1 to TRBJ2-3; D remains unclear. This CDR3 region has 13 residues. Deletions cut 9 bases from V and 1 base from J, with 12 bases between. The germline CDR1 and CDR2 sequences are SGHRS and YFSETQ. Written as DNA, the CDR3 is TGCGCCATCTCCCGCGGACGCACAGATACGCAGTATTTT. This codes for CAISRGRTDTQYF.

This clone was seen at least ten times. The V and J genes are TRBV6-1 and TRBJ1-3; D call uncertain. There are 15 residues in the CDR3. Looked up from germline, CDR1 is MNHNS and CDR2 is SASEGT. The germline V and J ends were trimmed by 5 bases and 0 bases, with 11 bases remaining between them. Written as DNA, the CDR3 is TGTGCCAGCAGTTCCTACGGAAGCTCTGGAAACACCATATATTTT. Translation gives CASSSYGSSGNTIYF.

The chain is built from TRBV7-7 and TRBJ2-2; D is possibly TRBD1 (5 bases). Germline V gene data show CDR1 as SSHAT and CDR2 as FNYEAQ (reference sequence). The CDR3 is made up of 14 amino acids. CDR3 loop: CASRQTVYTGELFF. CDR3 coding DNA: TGTGCTAGCCGACAGACAGTATACACCGGGGAGCTGTTTTTT. Full variable domain (rest looked up from reference TRBV7-7 and TRBJ2-2): GAGVSQSPRYKVTKRGQDVTLRCDPISSHATLYWYQQALGQGPEFLTYFNYEAQPDKSGLPSDRFSAERPEGSISTLTIQRTEQRDSAMYRCASRQTVYTGELFFGEGSRLTVL.

With respect to this clone: Compared with germline, one end of the junction differs, possibly owing to a read error. V usage is TRBV14 and J usage is TRBJ2-2, with 12 bases fitting TRBD2. CDR1 is SGHDN, CDR2 FVKESK, per germline. The CDR3 is 17 residues long. This CDR3 reads CASSWTSGIANTWELFF. Written as DNA, the CDR3 is TGTGCCAGCAGCTGGACTAGCGGGATTGCGAACACCTGGGAGCTGTTTTTT.

This clone was recorded at least ten times. The chain links TRBV19 to TRBJ1-2; 9 nucleotides agree with TRBD1. This CDR3 contains 15 residues. The germline CDR1 and CDR2 sequences are LNHDA and SQIVND (reference sequence). Trimming took 5 bases from V and 8 from J; bases not matched to a gene: 12. DNA for the CDR3: TGTGCCAGTAGTTCCAGGGACAGGGACGTGGGAGGCTACACCTTC. Protein product: CASSSRDRDVGGYTF. Based on the CDR3 plus reference TRBV19 and TRBJ1-2, the full variable domain is DGGITQSPKYLFRKEGQNVTLSCEQNLNHDAMYWYRQDPGQGLRLIYYSQIVNDFQKGDIAEGYSVSREKKESFPLTVTSAQKNPTAFYLCASSSRDRDVGGYTFGSGTRLTVV.

This clone occurred many times. The CDR3 region has the DNA TGCGCCAGCAGCCAAGACAGGGTAAACACTGAAGCTTTCTTT. Its protein product is CASSQDRVNTEAFF. The chain is built from TRBV5-1 and TRBJ1-1; 7 positions match TRBD1. V was clipped by 4 bases and J by 2 bases; unmatched bases: 5. The CDR3 contains 14 residues. Germline values: CDR1 SGHRS, CDR2 YFSETQ.